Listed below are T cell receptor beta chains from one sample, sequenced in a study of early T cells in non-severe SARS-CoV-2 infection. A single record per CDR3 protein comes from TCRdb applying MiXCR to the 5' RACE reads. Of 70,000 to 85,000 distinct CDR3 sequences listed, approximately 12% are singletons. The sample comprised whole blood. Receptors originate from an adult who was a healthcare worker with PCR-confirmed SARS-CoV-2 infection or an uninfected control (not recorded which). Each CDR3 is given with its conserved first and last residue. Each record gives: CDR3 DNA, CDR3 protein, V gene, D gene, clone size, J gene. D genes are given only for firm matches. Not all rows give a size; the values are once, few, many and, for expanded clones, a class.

CDR3 DNA: TGTGCCAGCCGGGGGACAGAGAACACTGAAGCTTTCTTT
CDR3 protein: CASRGTENTEAFF
V gene: TRBV18
D gene: TRBD1
clone size: many
J gene: TRBJ1-1

CDR3 DNA: TGTGCCAGCAGCCAGAGACAGGTTGGATCCTACGAGCAGTACTTC
CDR3 protein: CASSQRQVGSYEQYF
V gene: TRBV4-2
D gene: .
clone size: .
J gene: TRBJ2-7

CDR3 DNA: TGTGCCAGCAGCTTTCAGGGGGCATTAACTGAAGCTTTCTTT
CDR3 protein: CASSFQGALTEAFF
V gene: TRBV5-8
D gene: TRBD1
clone size: many
J gene: TRBJ1-1

CDR3 DNA: TGCAGCGTTGTAGGGAGGGGCGGCACTGAAGCTTTCTTT
CDR3 protein: CSVVGRGGTEAFF
V gene: TRBV29-1
D gene: .
clone size: .
J gene: TRBJ1-1

CDR3 DNA: TGTGCCACCACAGGGGGCGTATACAATGAGCAGTTCTTC
CDR3 protein: CATTGGVYNEQFF
V gene: TRBV24-1
D gene: TRBD1
clone size: .
J gene: TRBJ2-1

CDR3 DNA: TGTGCCAGCAGAACTAGCGGTCACTACACAGATACGCAGTATTTT
CDR3 protein: CASRTSGHYTDTQYF
V gene: TRBV27
D gene: TRBD2
clone size: few
J gene: TRBJ2-3

CDR3 DNA: TGTGCCAGCAGTGTCGGACAGGGCTATGGCTACACCTTC
CDR3 protein: CASSVGQGYGYTF
V gene: TRBV28
D gene: TRBD1
clone size: few
J gene: TRBJ1-2

CDR3 DNA: TGTGCCAGCAGTGGACGGGGACTGCACTATGGCTACACCTTC
CDR3 protein: CASSGRGLHYGYTF
V gene: TRBV28
D gene: .
clone size: many
J gene: TRBJ1-2

CDR3 DNA: TGTGCCAGCACCTCCTATGGGGTTTGGCCTGGAAACACCATATATTTT
CDR3 protein: CASTSYGVWPGNTIYF
V gene: TRBV7-3
D gene: .
clone size: .
J gene: TRBJ1-3

CDR3 DNA: TGTGCCAGTTCGCCAGAGGGTAATTCACCCCTCCACTTT
CDR3 protein: CASSPEGNSPLHF
V gene: TRBV18
D gene: .
clone size: many
J gene: TRBJ1-6

CDR3 DNA: TGCAGCGTTGGGAGTGGACGGGAGGGGCAGTATTTT
CDR3 protein: CSVGSGREGQYF
V gene: TRBV29-1
D gene: TRBD2
clone size: .
J gene: TRBJ2-3

CDR3 DNA: TGTGCCAGCAGCCCCAACCTCGGACGGTATAGCAATCAGCCCCAGCATTTT
CDR3 protein: CASSPNLGRYSNQPQHF
V gene: TRBV28
D gene: .
clone size: few
J gene: TRBJ1-5

CDR3 DNA: TGCAGCGTTGAAGATTACACCGACAGCTCTGGGGCCAACGTCCTGACTTTC
CDR3 protein: CSVEDYTDSSGANVLTF
V gene: TRBV29-1
D gene: .
clone size: few
J gene: TRBJ2-6

CDR3 DNA: TGTGCCAGCAGCCTCCAAGCGGTGAGCACAGATACGCAGTATTTT
CDR3 protein: CASSLQAVSTDTQYF
V gene: TRBV7-2
D gene: .
clone size: few
J gene: TRBJ2-3

CDR3 DNA: TGTGCCAGCAGTTTAGAAGAGGAGGGCCAAGAGACCCAGTACTTC
CDR3 protein: CASSLEEEGQETQYF
V gene: TRBV28
D gene: .
clone size: .
J gene: TRBJ2-5

CDR3 DNA: TGTGCCAGCAGGCTGACAGCGGCCTCCTACGAGCAGTACTTC
CDR3 protein: CASRLTAASYEQYF
V gene: TRBV28
D gene: .
clone size: many
J gene: TRBJ2-7

CDR3 DNA: TGTGCCAGCAGCTTAGTGGGACAGGTCACCCCTGGAAACACCATATATTTT
CDR3 protein: CASSLVGQVTPGNTIYF
V gene: TRBV7-9
D gene: TRBD1
clone size: .
J gene: TRBJ1-3

CDR3 DNA: TGTGCCAGCAGCTTAGGGACAATCAGCACAGATACGCAGTATTTT
CDR3 protein: CASSLGTISTDTQYF
V gene: TRBV7-2
D gene: .
clone size: many
J gene: TRBJ2-3

CDR3 DNA: TGTGCCAGCTCACCAAGCCTGTCCGAGCAGTACTTC
CDR3 protein: CASSPSLSEQYF
V gene: TRBV18
D gene: .
clone size: many
J gene: TRBJ2-7

CDR3 DNA: TGTGCCAGCAGCTCCCGGGATAACAACCCCGATACGCAGTATTTT
CDR3 protein: CASSSRDNNPDTQYF
V gene: TRBV7-2
D gene: .
clone size: .
J gene: TRBJ2-3

CDR3 DNA: TGTGCCTTTTCGGACAGGCCCCAGGGACACACTGAAGCTTTCTTT
CDR3 protein: CAFSDRPQGHTEAFF
V gene: TRBV30
D gene: TRBD1
clone size: few
J gene: TRBJ1-1

CDR3 DNA: TGTGCCACCAGCTCTGACACTAGCGGCTACAATGAGCAGTTCTTC
CDR3 protein: CATSSDTSGYNEQFF
V gene: TRBV15
D gene: TRBD2
clone size: many
J gene: TRBJ2-1

CDR3 DNA: TGCGCCAGCAGCTTGAGGGGGGGCCCTCGCGAGCAGTACTTC
CDR3 protein: CASSLRGGPREQYF
V gene: TRBV5-1
D gene: .
clone size: .
J gene: TRBJ2-7

CDR3 DNA: TGCAGCGTTGGGACGGATTATCAGCCCCAGCATTTT
CDR3 protein: CSVGTDYQPQHF
V gene: TRBV29-1
D gene: .
clone size: many
J gene: TRBJ1-5

CDR3 DNA: TGTGCCAGCAGCCAAGGGGTAGCGGGACGTGGCTTTGCAGATACGCAGTATTTT
CDR3 protein: CASSQGVAGRGFADTQYF
V gene: TRBV14
D gene: TRBD2
clone size: many
J gene: TRBJ2-3

CDR3 DNA: TGTGCCACCAGCAGAGATAAAACGGGCGGATCACCCCTCCACTTT
CDR3 protein: CATSRDKTGGSPLHF
V gene: TRBV15
D gene: .
clone size: many
J gene: TRBJ1-6

CDR3 DNA: TGTGCCAGCTCGCCGTCCCGGGGATACAATGAGCAGTTCTTC
CDR3 protein: CASSPSRGYNEQFF
V gene: TRBV18
D gene: .
clone size: many
J gene: TRBJ2-1

CDR3 DNA: TGTGCCTGGGGCCGGGGGGAGGCCTACGAGCAGTACTTC
CDR3 protein: CAWGRGEAYEQYF
V gene: TRBV30
D gene: TRBD2
clone size: few
J gene: TRBJ2-7

CDR3 DNA: TGTGCCTGGAGTTCGGGGGAGAATGAGCAGTTCTTC
CDR3 protein: CAWSSGENEQFF
V gene: TRBV30
D gene: .
clone size: few
J gene: TRBJ2-1